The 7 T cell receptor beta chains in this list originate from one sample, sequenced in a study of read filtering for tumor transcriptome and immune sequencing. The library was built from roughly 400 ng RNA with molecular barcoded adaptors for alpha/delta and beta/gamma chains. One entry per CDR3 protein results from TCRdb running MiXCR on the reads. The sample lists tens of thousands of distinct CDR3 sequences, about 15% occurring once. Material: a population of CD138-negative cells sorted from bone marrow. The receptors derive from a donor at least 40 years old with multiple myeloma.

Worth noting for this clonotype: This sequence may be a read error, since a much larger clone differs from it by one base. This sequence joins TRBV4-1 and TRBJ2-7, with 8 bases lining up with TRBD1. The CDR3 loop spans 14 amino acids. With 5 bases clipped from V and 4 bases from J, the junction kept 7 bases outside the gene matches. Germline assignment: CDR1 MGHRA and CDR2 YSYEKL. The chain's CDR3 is CASSSDRGSYEQYF. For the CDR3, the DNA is TGCGCCAGCAGCAGTGACAGGGGTTCGTACGAGCAGTACTTC.

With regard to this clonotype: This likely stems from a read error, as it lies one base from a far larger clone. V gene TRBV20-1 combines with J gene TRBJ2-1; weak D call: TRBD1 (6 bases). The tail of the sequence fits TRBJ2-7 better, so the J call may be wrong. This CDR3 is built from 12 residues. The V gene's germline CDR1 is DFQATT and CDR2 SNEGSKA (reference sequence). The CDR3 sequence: CSASPGAGEQYF. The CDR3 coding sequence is TGCAGTGCTAGTCCAGGGGCGGGCGAGCAGTACTTC.

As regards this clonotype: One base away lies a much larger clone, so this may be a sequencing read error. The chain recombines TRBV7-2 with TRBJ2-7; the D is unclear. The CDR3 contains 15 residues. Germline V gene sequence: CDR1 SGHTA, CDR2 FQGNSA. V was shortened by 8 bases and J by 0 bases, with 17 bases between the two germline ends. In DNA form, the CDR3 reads TGTGCCAGCTGCCCCTCGGCAGTGAGCTCCTACGAGCAGTACTTC. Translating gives CASCPSAVSSYEQYF.

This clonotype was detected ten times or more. The CDR3 loop reads CASSRQGPQPQHF. The CDR3 coding sequence is TGTGCCAGCAGTCGACAGGGTCCTCAGCCCCAGCATTTT. The rearrangement uses TRBV6-5 and TRBJ1-5; TRBD1 matches at 7 bases. With 5 bases clipped from V and 6 bases from J, the junction kept 4 bases outside the gene matches. This CDR3 has 13 residues. The V gene's germline CDR1 is MNHEY and CDR2 SVGAGI.

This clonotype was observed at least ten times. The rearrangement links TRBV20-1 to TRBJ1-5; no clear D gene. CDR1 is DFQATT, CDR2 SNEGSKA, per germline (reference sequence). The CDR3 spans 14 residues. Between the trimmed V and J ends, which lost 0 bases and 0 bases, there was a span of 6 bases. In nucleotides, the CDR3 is TGCAGTGCTAGAGACGGGAATAGCAATCAGCCCCAGCATTTT. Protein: CSARDGNSNQPQHF.

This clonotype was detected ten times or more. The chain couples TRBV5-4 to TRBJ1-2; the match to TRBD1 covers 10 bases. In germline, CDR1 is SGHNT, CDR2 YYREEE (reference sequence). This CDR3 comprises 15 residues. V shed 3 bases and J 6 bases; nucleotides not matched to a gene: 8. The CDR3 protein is CASSSPRTGGNGYTF. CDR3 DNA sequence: TGTGCCAGCAGCTCGCCTCGGACAGGGGGAAATGGCTACACCTTC. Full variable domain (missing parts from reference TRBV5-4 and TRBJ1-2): ETGVTQSPTHLIKTRGQQVTLRCSSQSGHNTVSWYQQALGQGPQFIFQYYREEENGRGNFPPRFSGLQFPNYSSELNVNALELDDSALYLCASSSPRTGGNGYTFGSGTRLTVV.

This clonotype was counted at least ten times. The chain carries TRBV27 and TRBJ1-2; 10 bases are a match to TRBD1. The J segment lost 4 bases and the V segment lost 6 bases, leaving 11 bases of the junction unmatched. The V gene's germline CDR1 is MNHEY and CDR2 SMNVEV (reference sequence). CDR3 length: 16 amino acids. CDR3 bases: TGTGCCAGCAGACAGACAGGGGGCAGGCAGATCTATGGCTACACCTTC. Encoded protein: CASRQTGGRQIYGYTF.